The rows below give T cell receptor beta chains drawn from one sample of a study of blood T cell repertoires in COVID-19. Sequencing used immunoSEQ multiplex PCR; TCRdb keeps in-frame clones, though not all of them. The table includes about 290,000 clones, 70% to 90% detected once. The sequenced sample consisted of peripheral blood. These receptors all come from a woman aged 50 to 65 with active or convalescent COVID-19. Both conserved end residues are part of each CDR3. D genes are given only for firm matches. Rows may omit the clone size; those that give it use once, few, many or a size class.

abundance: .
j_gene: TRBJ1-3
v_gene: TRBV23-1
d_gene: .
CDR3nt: TGCGCCAGCAGTCATATAGCCCCCGGAAACACCATATATTTT
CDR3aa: CASSHIAPGNTIYF

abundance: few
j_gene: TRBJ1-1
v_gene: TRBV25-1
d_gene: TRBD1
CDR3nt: TGTGCCAGCAGGGGGACAGGGTTGAACACTGAAGCTTTCTTT
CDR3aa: CASRGTGLNTEAFF

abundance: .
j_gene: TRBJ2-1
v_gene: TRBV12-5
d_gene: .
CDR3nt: TGTGCTAGTGGTACCGGACTCTTTAATGAGCAGTTCTTC
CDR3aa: CASGTGLFNEQFF

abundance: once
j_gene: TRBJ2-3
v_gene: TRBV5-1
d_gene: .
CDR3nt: TGCGCCAGCAGCTTTGGTCTAGAACGAGCCACAGATACGCAGTATTTT
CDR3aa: CASSFGLERATDTQYF

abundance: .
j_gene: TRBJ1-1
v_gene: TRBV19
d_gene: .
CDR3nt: TGTGCCAGTAGTATAGCTGGGACACGTCCTGAAGCTTTCTTT
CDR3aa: CASSIAGTRPEAFF

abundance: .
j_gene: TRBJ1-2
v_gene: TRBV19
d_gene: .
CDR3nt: TGTGCCAGTAGTAGTCACGGGTCTGGAGGCTACACCTTC
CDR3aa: CASSSHGSGGYTF

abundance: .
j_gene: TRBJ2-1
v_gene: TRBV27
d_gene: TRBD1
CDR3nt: TGTGCCAGCAAGGATATGACAGGGGAAAGGTACAATGAGCAGTTCTTC
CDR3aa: CASKDMTGERYNEQFF

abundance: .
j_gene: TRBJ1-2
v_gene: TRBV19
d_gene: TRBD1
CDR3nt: TGTGCCAGTGGCGACAGGGTAGGTGGCTACACCTTC
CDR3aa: CASGDRVGGYTF

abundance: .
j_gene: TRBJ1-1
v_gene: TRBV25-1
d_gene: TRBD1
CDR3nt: TGTGCCAGCAGTTCTATCGGGGACAGCAACACTGAAGCTTTCTTT
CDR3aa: CASSSIGDSNTEAFF

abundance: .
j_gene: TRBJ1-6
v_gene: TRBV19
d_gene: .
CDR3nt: TGTGCCAGTAGTATCGACAGGCCCGGGCTTTCACCCCTCCACTTT
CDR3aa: CASSIDRPGLSPLHF

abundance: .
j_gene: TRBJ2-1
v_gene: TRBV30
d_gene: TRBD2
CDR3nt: TGTGCCTGGAGTGTGCGAACTAGCGGGAGCACTGAGCAGTTCTTC
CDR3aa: CAWSVRTSGSTEQFF

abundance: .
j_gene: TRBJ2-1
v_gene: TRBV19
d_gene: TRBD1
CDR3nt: TGTGCCAGTAGTATAAATTCAGGGGGCAATGAGCAGTTCTTC
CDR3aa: CASSINSGGNEQFF

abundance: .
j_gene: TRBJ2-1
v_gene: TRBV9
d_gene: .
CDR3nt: TGTGCCAGCAGCGAAAGTCTCAGGGGGGATCCACTCTTC
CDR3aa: CASSESLRGDPLF

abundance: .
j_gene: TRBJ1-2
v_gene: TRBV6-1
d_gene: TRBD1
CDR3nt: TGTGCCAGCAGTGAATCATTGCAGGGGGTCGATGGCTACACCTTC
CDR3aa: CASSESLQGVDGYTF

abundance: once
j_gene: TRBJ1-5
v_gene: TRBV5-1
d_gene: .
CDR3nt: TGCGCCAGCAGCCCCGACAGGCGAAGCAATCAGCCCCAGCATTTT
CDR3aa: CASSPDRRSNQPQHF

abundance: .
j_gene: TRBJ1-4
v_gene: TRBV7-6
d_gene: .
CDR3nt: TGTGCCAGCAGCCGACGAACAGGTCGGAGTGAAAAACTGTTTTTT
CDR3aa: CASSRRTGRSEKLFF

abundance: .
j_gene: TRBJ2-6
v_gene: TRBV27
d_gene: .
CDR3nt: TGTGCCAGCAGCTTATATGGAGGCAACGTCCTGACTTTC
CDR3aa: CASSLYGGNVLTF

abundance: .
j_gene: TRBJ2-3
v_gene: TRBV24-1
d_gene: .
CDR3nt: TGTGCCACCCAATCCGGCATGCCCACAGATATTGTTCAGACGCAGTATTTT
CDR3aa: CATQSGMPTDIVQTQYF

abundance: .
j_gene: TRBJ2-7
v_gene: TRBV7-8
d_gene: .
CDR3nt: TGTGCCAGCAGTCTTAGAGTATCCTACGAGCAGTACTTC
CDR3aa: CASSLRVSYEQYF

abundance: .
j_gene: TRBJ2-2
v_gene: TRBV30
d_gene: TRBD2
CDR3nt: TGTGCCTGGCGGCCGAAGGGAGGGCCGTCCGGGGAGCTGTTTTTT
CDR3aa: CAWRPKGGPSGELFF

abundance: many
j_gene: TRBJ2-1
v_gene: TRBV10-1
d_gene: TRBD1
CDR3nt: TGCGCCAGCAGCGAACTCAGGGGGCCGGTCAATGAGCAGTTCTTC
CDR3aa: CASSELRGPVNEQFF

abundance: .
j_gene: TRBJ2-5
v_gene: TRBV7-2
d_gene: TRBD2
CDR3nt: TGTGCCAGCAGCTTACGGCTAGCGGGAGCTCGAGAGACCCAGTACTTC
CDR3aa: CASSLRLAGARETQYF

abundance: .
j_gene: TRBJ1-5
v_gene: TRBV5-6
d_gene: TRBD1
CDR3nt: TGTGCCAGCAGCTTTGGGGACAGGGATAGGGGGCAGCCCCAGCATTTT
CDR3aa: CASSFGDRDRGQPQHF

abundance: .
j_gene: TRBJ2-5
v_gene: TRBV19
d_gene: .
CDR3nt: TGTGCCAGTGGGCCGGGAAGGGAGACCCAGTACTTC
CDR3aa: CASGPGRETQYF

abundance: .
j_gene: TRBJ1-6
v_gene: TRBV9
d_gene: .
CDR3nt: TGTGCCAGCAGCCCTGAGCAGGGGAGCCTTTCACCCCTCCACTTT
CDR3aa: CASSPEQGSLSPLHF

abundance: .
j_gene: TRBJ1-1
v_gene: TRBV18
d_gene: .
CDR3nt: TGTGCCAGCTCACCTAGAGGACAGCTTGAAGCTTTCTTT
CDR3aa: CASSPRGQLEAFF

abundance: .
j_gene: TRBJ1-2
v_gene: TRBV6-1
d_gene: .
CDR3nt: TGTGCCAGCAGTGATGGGGGCGGCGGCTACACCTTC
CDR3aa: CASSDGGGGYTF

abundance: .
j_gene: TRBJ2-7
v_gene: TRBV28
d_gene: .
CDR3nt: TGTGCCAGCAGCTCAACCATGGGCCCAACCGGGGATAACTACGAGCAGTACTTC
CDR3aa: CASSSTMGPTGDNYEQYF

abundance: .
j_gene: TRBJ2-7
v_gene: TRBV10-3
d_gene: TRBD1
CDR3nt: TGTGCCATCAGTCCCGGGACAGGGGCCTACGAGCAGTACTTC
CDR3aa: CAISPGTGAYEQYF

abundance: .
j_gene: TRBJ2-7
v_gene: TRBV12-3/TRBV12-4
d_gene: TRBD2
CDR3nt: TGTGCCAGCAGTTTACAACTAGCGGCCAACGCGTACTTC
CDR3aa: CASSLQLAANAYF

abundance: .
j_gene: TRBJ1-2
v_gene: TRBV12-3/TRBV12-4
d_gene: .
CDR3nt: TGTGCCAGCAGTCAGGGATCCGGTGGCTACACCTTC
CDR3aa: CASSQGSGGYTF

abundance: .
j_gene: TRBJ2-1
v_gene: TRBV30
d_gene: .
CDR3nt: TGTGCCTGGAGTCCTTACAATGAGCAGTTCTTC
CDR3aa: CAWSPYNEQFF

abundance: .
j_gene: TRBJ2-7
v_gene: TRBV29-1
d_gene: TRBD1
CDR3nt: TGCAGCGTTGAACTCAACAGGGGAGTGACCTACGAGCAGTACTTC
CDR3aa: CSVELNRGVTYEQYF

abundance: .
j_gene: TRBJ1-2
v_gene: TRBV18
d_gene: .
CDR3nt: TGTGCCAGCTCCCGCGGGCCCGAGGGCTACACCTTC
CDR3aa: CASSRGPEGYTF

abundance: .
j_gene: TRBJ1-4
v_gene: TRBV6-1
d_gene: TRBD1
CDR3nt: TGTGCCAGCAGTGTCGGGACAGGAGTAACTAATGAAAAACTGTTTTTT
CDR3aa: CASSVGTGVTNEKLFF

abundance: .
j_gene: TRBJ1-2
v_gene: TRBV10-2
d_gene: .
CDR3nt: TGCGCCAGCGCCCCCCGGTTAGTAGGCAGCGGTGGCTACACCTTC
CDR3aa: CASAPRLVGSGGYTF

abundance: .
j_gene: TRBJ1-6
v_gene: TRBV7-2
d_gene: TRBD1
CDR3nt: TGTGCCAGCAGCTCAGACAGGGGCCAAGCTTCACCCCTCCACTTT
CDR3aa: CASSSDRGQASPLHF

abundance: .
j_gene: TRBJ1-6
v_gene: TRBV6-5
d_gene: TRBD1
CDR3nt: TGTGCCAGCAGTTCGGGGACAGGGCTTCATAATTCACCCCTCCACTTT
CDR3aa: CASSSGTGLHNSPLHF

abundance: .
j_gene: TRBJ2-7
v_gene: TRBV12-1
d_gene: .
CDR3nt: TGTGCCAGCAGCTCTATGTCCACTAGCGGGAGTTACTACGAGCAGTACTTC
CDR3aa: CASSSMSTSGSYYEQYF

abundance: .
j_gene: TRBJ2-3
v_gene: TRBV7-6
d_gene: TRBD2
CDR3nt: TGTGCCAGCAGCTTGAGCCTAGCGGGACCGGATACGCAGTATTTT
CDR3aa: CASSLSLAGPDTQYF

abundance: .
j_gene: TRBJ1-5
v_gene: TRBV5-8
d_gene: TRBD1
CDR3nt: TGTGCCAGCAGTTGGGACAGAAGCAATCAGCCCCAGCATTTT
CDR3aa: CASSWDRSNQPQHF

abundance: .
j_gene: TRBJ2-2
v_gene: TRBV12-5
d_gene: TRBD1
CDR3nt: TGTGCTAGTGGTTTGGGACAGGGGAACACCGGGGAGCTGTTTTTT
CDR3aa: CASGLGQGNTGELFF

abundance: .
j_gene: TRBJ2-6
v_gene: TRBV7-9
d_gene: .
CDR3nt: TGTGCCAGCAGCCACTCTGGGGCCAACGTCCTGACTTTC
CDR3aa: CASSHSGANVLTF

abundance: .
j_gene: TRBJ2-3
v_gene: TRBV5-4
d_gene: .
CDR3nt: TGTGCCAGCAGCTTGCCGGGTAGTATCACTAGGGTGGATACGCAGTATTTT
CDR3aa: CASSLPGSITRVDTQYF

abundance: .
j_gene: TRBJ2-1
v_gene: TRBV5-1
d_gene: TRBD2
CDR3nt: TGCGCCAGCTCCCAGGGACTAGGTTCGCCGAGCTCCTACAATGAGCAGTTCTTC
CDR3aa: CASSQGLGSPSSYNEQFF

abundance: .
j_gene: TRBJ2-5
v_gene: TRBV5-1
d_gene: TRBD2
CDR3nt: TGCGCCAGCAGCTTGGGACTAGCGGGAAGGGAGTGGGAGACCCAGTACTTC
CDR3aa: CASSLGLAGREWETQYF

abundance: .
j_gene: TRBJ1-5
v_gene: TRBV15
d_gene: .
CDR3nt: TGTGCCACCAGCAGGATGGGGGGTGTTAAGAATCAGCCCCAGCATTTT
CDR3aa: CATSRMGGVKNQPQHF

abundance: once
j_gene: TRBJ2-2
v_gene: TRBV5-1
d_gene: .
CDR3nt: TGCGCCAGCAGCTTGGGACAGACCTGGGCCGGGGAGCTGTTTTTT
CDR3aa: CASSLGQTWAGELFF

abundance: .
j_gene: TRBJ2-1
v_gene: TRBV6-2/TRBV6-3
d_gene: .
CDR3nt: TGTGCCAGCAGTCGTTTAACAGAGCAGTTCTTC
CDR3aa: CASSRLTEQFF

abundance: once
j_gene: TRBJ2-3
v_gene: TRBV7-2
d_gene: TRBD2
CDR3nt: TGTGCCAGCAGCTTAGGTTGGCGGGAGGGCCGTACAGATACGCAGTATTTT
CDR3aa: CASSLGWREGRTDTQYF

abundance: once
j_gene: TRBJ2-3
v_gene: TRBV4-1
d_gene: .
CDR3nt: TGCGCCAGCAGCCAGAATCGGGCAGATACGCAGTATTTT
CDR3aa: CASSQNRADTQYF

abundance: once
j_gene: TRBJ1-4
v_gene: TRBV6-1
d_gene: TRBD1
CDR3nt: TGTGCCAGCAGTGATTCGACAGGGGCGTATGAAAAACTGTTTTTT
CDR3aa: CASSDSTGAYEKLFF

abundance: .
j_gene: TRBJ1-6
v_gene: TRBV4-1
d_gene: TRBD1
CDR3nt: TGCGCCAGCAGCCAAGATTCGGCGACAGGGATGTCACCCCTCCACTTT
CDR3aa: CASSQDSATGMSPLHF

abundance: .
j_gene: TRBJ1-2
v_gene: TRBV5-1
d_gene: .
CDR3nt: TGCGCCAGCAGCTTAACGACAGGCCTAGGCTATGGCTACACCTTC
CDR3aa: CASSLTTGLGYGYTF

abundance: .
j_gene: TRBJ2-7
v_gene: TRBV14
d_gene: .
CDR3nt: TGTGCCAGCAGCCCACGAAGGGGCCTTGGCCCCTACGAGCAGTACTTC
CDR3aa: CASSPRRGLGPYEQYF

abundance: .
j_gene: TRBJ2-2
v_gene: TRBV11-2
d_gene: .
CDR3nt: TGTGCCAGCAGCCTGCGGGGCAGGGTTAACACCGGGGAGCTGTTTTTT
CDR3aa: CASSLRGRVNTGELFF

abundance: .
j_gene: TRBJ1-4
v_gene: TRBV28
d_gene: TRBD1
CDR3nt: TGTGCCACCATGGACAGACAGGGGGGTGAAAAACTGTTTTTT
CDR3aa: CATMDRQGGEKLFF